Below, 10 T cell receptor beta chains from the same sample are listed, as sequenced in a study of T cells in localized non-small cell lung cancer. Clones were sequenced by immunoSEQ multiplex PCR, and TCRdb holds only the in-frame ones, with some missing. The table records roughly 28,000 clones, over 80% of them present only once. Here the sequenced sample was peripheral blood, taken before any cancer treatment. The receptors here all came from a male donor aged 60 or older with stage I lung adenocarcinoma.

The chain joins TRBV6-5 to TRBJ1-1, with D possibly TRBD1 on 5 matching bases. The V and J ends lost 5 bases and 4 bases respectively, with 14 bases between them. The CDR3 contains 14 residues. Germline V gene sequence: CDR1 MNHEY, CDR2 SVGAGI. In DNA form, the CDR3 reads TGTGCCAGCAGTCAAAGGGGAAATGGCACTGAAGCTTTCTTT. Its protein product is CASSQRGNGTEAFF.

V usage is TRBV7-9 and J usage is TRBJ1-1; 7 positions match TRBD1. Germline-derived CDR1 and CDR2 are SEHNR and FQNEAQ (reference sequence). The CDR3 spans 15 residues. V shed 2 bases, J shed 4 bases, and the junction held 7 bases outside the gene matches. The CDR3 spells CASSLSTAGGTEAFF. The CDR3 DNA is TGTGCCAGCAGCTTATCCACGGCAGGGGGCACTGAAGCTTTCTTT.

The chain has TRBV7-9 and TRBJ1-4; D is perhaps TRBD1 (5 bases). Deletions cut 6 bases from V and 2 bases from J, with 7 bases between. CDR1 and CDR2 (germline): SEHNR, FQNEAQ (reference sequence). The CDR3 runs 13 residues. Written as DNA, the CDR3 is TGTGCCAGCAGTTGGGACACTAATGAAAAACTGTTTTTT. Its protein is CASSWDTNEKLFF.

The V call is TRBV6-1, the J call TRBJ2-5; 15 nucleotides align to TRBD2. The V gene end was trimmed by 2 bases and the J gene end by 2 bases; junction bases not matched to a gene: 6. Germline CDR1 MNHNS, CDR2 SASEGT. CDR3 length equals 18 residues. CDR3 sequence (DNA): TGTGCCAGCAGTGAATTGGTTGGACTAGCGGGGGGGCAAGAGACCCAGTACTTC. Translating gives CASSELVGLAGGQETQYF.

The chain joins TRBV6-5 to TRBJ1-1; D might be TRBD1 (5 bases). Trimming took 8 bases from V and 4 from J, leaving 17 bases between them. The CDR3 has 14 amino acids. Germline V gene sequence: CDR1 MNHEY, CDR2 SVGAGI. The DNA of the CDR3 is TGTGCCAGCGGTCAAAGGGGAAATGGCACTGAAGCTTTCTTT. It translates to CASGQRGNGTEAFF.

The chain has TRBV28 and TRBJ1-5; 11 bases fit TRBD1. The germline V gene has CDR1 MDHEN and CDR2 SYDVKM. Germline trimming cut 7 bases from V and 7 bases from J; bases unmatched to any gene: 12. The CDR3 is 16 residues long. Here the CDR3 reads CASTFQDRGRRQPQHF. DNA of the CDR3: TGTGCCAGCACTTTCCAGGACAGGGGGCGCAGACAGCCCCAGCATTTT.

The chain carries TRBV7-9 and TRBJ2-7; D possibly uses TRBD1 or TRBD2 (5 bases each). V dropped 7 bases and J dropped 0 bases, with 10 bases sitting between them. The CDR3 is 13 amino acids. CDR1 SEHNR and CDR2 FQNEAQ come from the germline V gene (reference sequence). CDR3 DNA sequence: TGTGCCAGCACCCGGGACGGCTCCTACGAGCAGTACTTC. Translated, it gives CASTRDGSYEQYF.

The CDR3 region is CASSTAGTGVSEAFF. In DNA form, the CDR3 reads TGTGCCAGCAGCACCGCCGGGACAGGGGTATCTGAAGCTTTCTTT. The chain joins TRBV9 to TRBJ1-1; 10 bases agree with TRBD1. The CDR3 has 15 amino acids. Germline-derived CDR1 and CDR2 are SGDLS and YYNGEE. The ends lost 4 bases at V and 6 bases at J; junction bases unmatched: 9.

V is TRBV18 and J is TRBJ2-1; the D gene is possibly TRBD1 (6 bases). This CDR3 is 16 amino acids long. Trimming shortened V by 2 bases and J by 7 bases, and 18 bases separated the two germline ends. The germline CDR1 and CDR2 sequences are KGHSH and LQKENI. Here the CDR3 reads CASSPEVALTGNEQFF. The CDR3 nucleotides are TGTGCCAGCTCACCAGAAGTAGCGTTAACAGGGAATGAGCAGTTCTTC.

The chain links TRBV2 to TRBJ1-4; D possibly corresponds to TRBD1 (5 bases). Trimming took off 8 bases at V and 2 bases at J, with 12 bases between the two ends. This CDR3 region has 14 residues. CDR1 is SNHLY, CDR2 FYNNEI, per germline. The CDR3 protein is CASRFGGTNEKLFF. DNA of the CDR3: TGTGCCAGCCGTTTTGGGGGTACTAATGAAAAACTGTTTTTT.